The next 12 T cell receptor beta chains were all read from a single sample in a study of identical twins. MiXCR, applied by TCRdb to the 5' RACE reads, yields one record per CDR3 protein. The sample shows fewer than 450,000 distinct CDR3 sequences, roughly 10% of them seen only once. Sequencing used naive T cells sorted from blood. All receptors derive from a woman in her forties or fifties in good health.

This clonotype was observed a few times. The CDR3 DNA sequence: TGTGCCAGCAGCGAGACCCACTACGAGCAGTACGTC. It encodes CASSETHYEQYV. The V and J genes are TRBV6-1 and TRBJ2-7; D gene unclear. There are 12 residues in the CDR3. CDR1 is MNHNS and CDR2 is SASEGT in the germline V gene. V dropped 6 bases and J dropped 3 bases, with 9 bases sitting between them.

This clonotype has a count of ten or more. CDR3 nucleotide sequence: TGTGCCAGCACTCAGGATAGCTCCTACAATGAGCAGTTCTTC. Protein sequence: CASTQDSSYNEQFF. The rearrangement joins TRBV6-2 or TRBV6-3 to TRBJ2-1, with D unresolved. Trimming pared 7 bases from V and 0 bases from J, leaving 10 bases between. In germline, CDR1 is MNHEY, CDR2 SVGEGT. The CDR3 consists of 14 residues.

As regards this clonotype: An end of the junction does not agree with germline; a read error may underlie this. In DNA, the CDR3 is TGCAGCATTGACAACAGGGCCTACAATGAGCAGTTCTTC. Protein product: CSIDNRAYNEQFF. V usage is TRBV29-1 and J usage is TRBJ2-1; perhaps TRBD1 as D (6 bases). The CDR3 spans 13 residues. Germline assignment: CDR1 SQVTM and CDR2 ANQGSEA.

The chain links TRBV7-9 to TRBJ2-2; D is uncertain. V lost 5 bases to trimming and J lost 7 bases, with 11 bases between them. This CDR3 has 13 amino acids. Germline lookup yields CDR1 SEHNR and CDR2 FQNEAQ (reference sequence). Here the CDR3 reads CASSPQAGGELFF. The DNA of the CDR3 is TGTGCCAGCAGCCCCCAGGCAGGCGGGGAGCTGTTTTTT.

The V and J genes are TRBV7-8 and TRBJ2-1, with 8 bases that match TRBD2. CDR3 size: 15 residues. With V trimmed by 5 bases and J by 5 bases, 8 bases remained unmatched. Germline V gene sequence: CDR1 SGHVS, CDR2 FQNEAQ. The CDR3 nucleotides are TGTGCCAGCAGCCTCGGAATAGCGGGGCACAATGAGCAGTTCTTC. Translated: CASSLGIAGHNEQFF. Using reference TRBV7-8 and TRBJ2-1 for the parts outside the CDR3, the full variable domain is GAGVSQSPRYKVAKRGQDVALRCDPISGHVSLFWYQQALGQGPEFLTYFQNEAQLDKSGLPSDRFFAERPEGSVSTLKIQRTQQEDSAVYLCASSLGIAGHNEQFFGPGTRLTVL.

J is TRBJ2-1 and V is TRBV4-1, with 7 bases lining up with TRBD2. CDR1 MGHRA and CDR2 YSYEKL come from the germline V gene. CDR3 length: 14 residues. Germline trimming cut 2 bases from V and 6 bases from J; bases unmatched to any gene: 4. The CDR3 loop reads CASSQQAGLNEQFF. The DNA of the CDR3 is TGCGCCAGCAGCCAACAAGCGGGACTCAATGAGCAGTTCTTC.

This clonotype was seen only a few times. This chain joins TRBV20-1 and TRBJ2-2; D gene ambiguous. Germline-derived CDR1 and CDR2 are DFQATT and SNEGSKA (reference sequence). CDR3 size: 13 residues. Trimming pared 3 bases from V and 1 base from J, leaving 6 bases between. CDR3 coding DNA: TGCAGTGCTAGTGGGGAGAACACCGGGGAGCTGTTTTTT. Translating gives CSASGENTGELFF.

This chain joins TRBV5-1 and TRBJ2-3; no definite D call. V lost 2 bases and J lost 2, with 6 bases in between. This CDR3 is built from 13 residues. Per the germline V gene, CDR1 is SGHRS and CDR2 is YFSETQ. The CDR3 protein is CASSFGTTDTQYF. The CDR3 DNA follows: TGCGCCAGCAGCTTTGGAACCACAGATACGCAGTATTTT.

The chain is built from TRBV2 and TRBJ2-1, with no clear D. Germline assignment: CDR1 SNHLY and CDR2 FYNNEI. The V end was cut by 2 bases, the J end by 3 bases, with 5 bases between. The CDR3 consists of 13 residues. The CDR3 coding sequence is TGTGCCAGCAGTGAAAACCTCTACAATGAGCAGTTCTTC. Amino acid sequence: CASSENLYNEQFF.

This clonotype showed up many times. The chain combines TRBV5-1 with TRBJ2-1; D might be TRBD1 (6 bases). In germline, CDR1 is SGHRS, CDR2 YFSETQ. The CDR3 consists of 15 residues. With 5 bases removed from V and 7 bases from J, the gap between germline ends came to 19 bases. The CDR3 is CASRVQTGFENEQFF. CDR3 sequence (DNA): TGCGCCAGCAGAGTTCAAACAGGGTTTGAAAATGAGCAGTTCTTC.

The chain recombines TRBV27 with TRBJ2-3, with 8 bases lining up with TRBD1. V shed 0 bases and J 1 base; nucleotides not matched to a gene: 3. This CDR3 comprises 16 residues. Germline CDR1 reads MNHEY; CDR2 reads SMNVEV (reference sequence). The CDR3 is CASSLSGQVRTDTQYF. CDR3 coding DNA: TGTGCCAGCAGTTTATCGGGACAGGTTCGCACAGATACGCAGTATTTT.

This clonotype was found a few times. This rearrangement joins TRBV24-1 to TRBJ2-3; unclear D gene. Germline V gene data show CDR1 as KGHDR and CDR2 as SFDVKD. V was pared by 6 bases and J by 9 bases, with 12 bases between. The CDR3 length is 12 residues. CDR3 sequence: CATSSNLLTQYF. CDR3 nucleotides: TGTGCCACCAGTTCTAATCTCCTGACGCAGTATTTT.